This T cell receptor (beta chain) was found in a study of T cells in Graves' hyperthyroidism and ophthalmopathy. For this clonotype: What it binds is not known.

The study, taken as a whole, reports: Ophthalmopathy got predicted by the model a median approximately 6.4 months before its onset. Most thyroid clonotypes expanded above 0.001 were also detected in blood.

The V gene's germline CDR1 is MNHEY and CDR2 SMNVEV (reference sequence). Trimming removed 0 bases from V and 5 bases from J, with 8 bases in between. The CDR3 has 15 residues. The source material, RNA transcripts, was used to amplify TCR beta CDR3 regions. First-round RT-PCR with HTBI primers amplified the TCR CDR3 region. From the multiplex PCR reads, TCRdb called clonotypes with MiXCR, one entry per CDR3 protein. The sample lists a few hundred thousand distinct CDR3 sequences, just over 45% occurring once. Sequenced input: peripheral blood or thyroid tissue (not recorded which). The clonotype originates from a woman between 18 and 30 years old with Graves' hyperthyroidism. The rearrangement links TRBV27 to TRBJ1-6; D possibly corresponds to TRBD1 (5 bases). Here the CDR3 DNA reads TGTGCCAGCAGTTTATCGACAGTGAATAATTCACCCCTCCACTTT. Encoded protein: CASSLSTVNNSPLHF.